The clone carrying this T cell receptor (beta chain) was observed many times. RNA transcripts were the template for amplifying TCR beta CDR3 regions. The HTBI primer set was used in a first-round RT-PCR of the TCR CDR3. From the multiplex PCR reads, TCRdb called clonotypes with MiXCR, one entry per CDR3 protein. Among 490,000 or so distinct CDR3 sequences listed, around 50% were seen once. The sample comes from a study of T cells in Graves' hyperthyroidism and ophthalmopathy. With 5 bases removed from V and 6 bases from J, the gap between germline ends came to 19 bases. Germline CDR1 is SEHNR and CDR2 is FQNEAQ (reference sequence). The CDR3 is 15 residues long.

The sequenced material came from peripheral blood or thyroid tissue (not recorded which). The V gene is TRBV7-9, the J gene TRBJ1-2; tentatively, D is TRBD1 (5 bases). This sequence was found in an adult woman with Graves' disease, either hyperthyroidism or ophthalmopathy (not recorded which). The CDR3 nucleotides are TGTGCCAGCAGCCCTGAGTATTCTGGGGGAGATGGCTACACCTTC. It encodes CASSPEYSGGDGYTF.